These 30 T cell receptor beta chains were all obtained from the same sample, sequenced in a study of cytomegalovirus exposure and HLA in healthy donors. 60 Vbeta and 13 Jbeta primers were used in PCR. Sequenced by immunoSEQ multiplex PCR; TCRdb stores in-frame clones only, minus some. This sample has 85,000 to 100,000 clones, with about 78% found just once. The sequenced sample was PBMCs. These receptor sequences come from a man aged 40-49 years in good health and CMV-seronegative.

V is TRBV7-9 and J is TRBJ1-1; D is ambiguous. Trimming pared 1 base from V and 1 base from J, leaving 7 bases between. The CDR3 is 14 residues long. Germline V lookup: CDR1 SEHNR, CDR2 FQNEAQ (reference sequence). This chain's CDR3 is CASSLGQRNTEAFF. In DNA form, the CDR3 reads TGTGCCAGCAGCTTAGGGCAGCGGAACACTGAAGCTTTCTTT.

The rearrangement links TRBV5-6 to TRBJ1-4; D gene ambiguous. Germline CDR1 SGHDT, CDR2 YYEEEE. The CDR3 loop spans 14 amino acids. The germline V and J ends were trimmed by 2 bases and 12 bases, with 17 bases remaining between them. In DNA form, the CDR3 reads TGTGCCAGCAGCTTAAATACCGGGTTCGAAGAACTGTTTTTT. It yields the protein CASSLNTGFEELFF.

V is TRBV6-1 and J is TRBJ2-7, with TRBD1 matching over 7 bases. V dropped 0 bases and J dropped 2; count of bases not matched to a gene: 10. Germline V CDR1 and CDR2: MNHNS, SASEGT. This CDR3 has 17 amino acids. The CDR3 reads CASSEAVRRQGAYEQYF. DNA of the CDR3: TGTGCCAGCAGTGAAGCTGTGAGAAGGCAGGGGGCCTACGAGCAGTACTTC.

The chain has TRBV19 and TRBJ2-2, with D tentatively TRBD2 (5 bases). V gave up 3 bases and J gave up 6 bases, with 14 bases separating them. Germline assignment: CDR1 LNHDA and CDR2 SQIVND (reference sequence). The CDR3 is 15 amino acids. The CDR3 region has the DNA TGTGCCAGTAGTATCCCTACTAGGATGGCCGGGGAGCTGTTTTTT. Translated, it gives CASSIPTRMAGELFF.

This clone occurred a few times. This chain joins TRBV6-5 and TRBJ1-5; D is uncertain. V was trimmed by 2 bases and J by 1 base, leaving 6 bases between them. In germline, CDR1 is MNHEY, CDR2 SVGAGI. The CDR3 consists of 14 residues. The CDR3 DNA is TGTGCCAGCAGTTACGGCAGAAGCAATCAGCCCCAGCATTTT. Translated: CASSYGRSNQPQHF.

V is TRBV6-6 and J is TRBJ1-5; D is undetermined. V was pared by 6 bases and J by 3 bases, with 6 bases between. CDR3 length: 12 amino acids. CDR1 MNHNY and CDR2 SVGAGI come from the germline V gene (reference sequence). The DNA of the CDR3 is TGTGCCAGCAGACAGTTCAATCAGCCCCAGCATTTT. It translates to CASRQFNQPQHF.

The genes are TRBV7-3 and TRBJ1-2; D might be TRBD1 (5 bases). The germline V and J ends were trimmed by 2 bases and 4 bases, with 17 bases remaining between them. The CDR3 extends over 16 amino acids. The germline gives CDR1 SGHTA, CDR2 FQGTGA. CDR3 bases: TGTGCCAGCAGCTTAGCCCCGGGGGGGGGAGTCTATGGCTACACCTTC. It yields the protein CASSLAPGGGVYGYTF.

For this clone: Because the CDR3's place on the DNA is in doubt, the DNA is left out and the CDR3 is given as listed by TCRdb. The chain recombines TRBV11-3 with TRBJ1-4; the tabulated D call, TRBD1, remains unverified against the DNA. CDR1 is SGHNT, CDR2 YENEEA, per germline. The CDR3 adds up to 19 amino acids, both ends counted. CDR3: CASSLEVWPPGGKMKNCFF.

V gene TRBV30 combines with J gene TRBJ1-3, with TRBD1 identical over 9 bases. With V trimmed by 7 bases and J by 9 bases, 13 bases remained unmatched. The V gene's germline CDR1 is GTSNPN and CDR2 SVGIG (reference sequence). CDR3 length equals 14 residues. The CDR3 spells CALTKTGGGGTIYF. Written as DNA, the CDR3 is TGTGCCTTAACTAAAACAGGGGGCGGTGGCACCATATATTTT.

This clone has more than one count but fewer than ten. The chain employs TRBV6-1 and TRBJ2-7, with D hard to call. Trimming left V 4 bases short and J 9 bases short, with 13 bases between. The CDR3 covers 12 residues. In germline, CDR1 is MNHNS, CDR2 SASEGT. CDR3 amino acids: CASSGGRGGQYF. CDR3 nucleotides: TGTGCCAGCAGTGGCGGAAGAGGTGGGCAGTACTTC.

Note on this clone: Other DNA sequences in the sample encode the same CDR3. The chain has TRBV7-8 and TRBJ2-6; 7 bases fit TRBD1. Germline CDR1 is SGHVS and CDR2 is FQNEAQ. The CDR3 spans 17 residues. V lost 5 bases, J lost 1 base, and 8 bases stayed unmatched. For the CDR3, the DNA is TGTGCCAGCAGCCCTGGGACAGCTATTTCTGGGGCCAACGTCCTGACTTTC. Encoded protein: CASSPGTAISGANVLTF.

CDR3 residues: CASSPNSRGTSGSAQYF. CDR3 in DNA: TGTGCCAGCAGTCCGAATTCCCGGGGGACTAGCGGATCGGCCCAGTACTTC. The V call is TRBV28, the J call TRBJ2-5, with 11 bases that match TRBD2. This CDR3 region has 17 residues. The germline V gene has CDR1 MDHEN and CDR2 SYDVKM. Losses at the gene ends were 5 bases for V and 9 bases for J; bases not matched to a gene: 17. The whole variable domain, filled in from reference TRBV28 and TRBJ2-5, reads DVKVTQSSRYLVKRTGEKVFLECVQDMDHENMFWYRQDPGLGLRLIYFSYDVKMKEKGDIPEGYSVSREKKERFSLILESASTNQTSMYLCASSPNSRGTSGSAQYFGPGTRLLVL.

The CDR3 loop is CASSPGGREGYTF. CDR3 DNA: TGTGCCAGCAGCCCGGGGGGCAGGGAGGGCTACACCTTC. The chain couples TRBV7-3 to TRBJ1-2, with D tentatively TRBD1 (6 bases). Germline CDR1 and CDR2: SGHTA and FQGTGA. CDR3 length: 13 amino acids. V lost 5 bases and J 8 bases, leaving 15 bases between the germline ends.

This clone was counted between two and nine times. V gene TRBV5-6 combines with J gene TRBJ1-6, with 8 bases identical to TRBD1. The CDR3 sequence is 14 residues long. The ends lost 4 bases at V and 7 bases at J; junction bases unmatched: 4. The germline V gene encodes CDR1 SGHDT and CDR2 YYEEEE. The CDR3: CASSAGGFNSPLHF. The CDR3 DNA is TGTGCCAGCAGCGCAGGGGGCTTCAATTCACCCCTCCACTTT.

The chain carries TRBV2 and TRBJ2-3; D is unclear. Germline V gives CDR1 SNHLY, CDR2 FYNNEI. V gave up 4 bases and J gave up 6 bases, with 5 bases separating them. This CDR3 contains 11 residues. The chain's CDR3 is CASSVMDTQYF. In DNA, the CDR3 is TGTGCCAGCAGTGTAATGGATACGCAGTATTTT.

The chain uses TRBV15 and TRBJ2-3; TRBD1 aligns across 12 bases. This CDR3 has 18 residues. The V and J ends lost 4 bases and 2 bases, in that order; junction bases with no gene match: 10. Germline values: CDR1 LNHNV, CDR2 YYDKDF (reference sequence). The CDR3 here is CATSTSRDRGLYTDTQYF. CDR3 nucleotides: TGTGCCACCAGCACCTCCCGGGACAGGGGGCTTTACACAGATACGCAGTATTTT.

In this sample, this clone turned up a few times. The chain has TRBV30 and TRBJ2-1; weak D call: TRBD2 (5 bases). Germline V CDR1 and CDR2: GTSNPN, SVGIG (reference sequence). The V end was cut by 1 base, the J end by 0 bases, with 7 bases between. The length of the CDR3 is 14 residues. CDR3: CAWSGRSSYNEQFF. CDR3 nucleotide sequence: TGTGCCTGGAGTGGGAGGAGCTCCTACAATGAGCAGTTCTTC.

The rearrangement uses TRBV6-5 and TRBJ1-1; tentatively, D is TRBD1 (6 bases). Germline V gene data show CDR1 as MNHEY and CDR2 as SVGAGI. The CDR3 runs to 15 residues. The V end was cut by 0 bases, the J end by 1 base, with 9 bases between. The chain's CDR3 is CASSYSWGPNTEAFF. The CDR3 DNA sequence: TGTGCCAGCAGTTACTCGTGGGGGCCGAACACTGAAGCTTTCTTT.

The chain is built from TRBV19 and TRBJ2-5; 13 bases match TRBD2. Germline V gene sequence: CDR1 LNHDA, CDR2 SQIVND (reference sequence). Losses at the gene ends were 5 bases for V and 2 bases for J; bases not matched to a gene: 5. There are 16 residues in the CDR3. CDR3 in amino acids: CASSSLGLAGQETQYF. For the CDR3, the DNA is TGTGCCAGTAGTTCGCTGGGACTAGCGGGACAAGAGACCCAGTACTTC.

The chain uses TRBV11-2 and TRBJ2-3, with TRBD2 matching over 16 bases. With 4 bases clipped from V and 7 bases from J, the junction kept 2 bases outside the gene matches. This CDR3 contains 15 residues. Germline V gene lookup returns CDR1 SGHAT and CDR2 FQNNGV. The CDR3 reads CASSSGLAGGYTQYF. The CDR3 nucleotides read TGTGCCAGCAGCTCGGGACTAGCGGGAGGGTATACGCAGTATTTT.

This clone turned up a few times. V usage is TRBV6-6 and J usage is TRBJ2-7, with TRBD2 as a possible D gene (5 bases). This CDR3 comprises 15 residues. Germline V gene lookup returns CDR1 MNHNY and CDR2 SVGAGI (reference sequence). Deletions cut 0 bases from V and 0 bases from J, with 9 bases between. The CDR3 spells CASSYSSGSSYEQYF. CDR3 DNA sequence: TGTGCCAGCAGTTACTCCTCGGGGAGCTCCTACGAGCAGTACTTC.

V and J are TRBV5-1 and TRBJ1-1, with 11 bases lining up with TRBD1. The CDR3 totals 14 residues. V was clipped by 6 bases and J by 4 bases; unmatched bases: 5. Germline V gene lookup returns CDR1 SGHRS and CDR2 YFSETQ. This CDR3 is CASNGQGAGTEAFF. The CDR3 DNA reads TGCGCCAGCAACGGACAGGGGGCAGGCACTGAAGCTTTCTTT. Looking up the rest from reference TRBV5-1 and TRBJ1-1 gives the full variable domain: KAGVTQTPRYLIKTRGQQVTLSCSPISGHRSVSWYQQTPGQGLQFLFEYFSETQRNKGNFPGRFSGRQFSNSRSEMNVSTLELGDSALYLCASNGQGAGTEAFFGQGTRLTVV.

A few counts support this clone. The chain is built from TRBV27 and TRBJ2-3; TRBD2 aligns across 11 bases. The CDR3 is made up of 14 amino acids. Germline CDR1 MNHEY, CDR2 SMNVEV (reference sequence). V was clipped by 6 bases and J by 6 bases; unmatched bases: 5. CDR3 coding DNA: TGTGCCAGCAGGGGACTAGCGGATTCGGATACGCAGTATTTT. Encoded protein: CASRGLADSDTQYF.

CDR3 sequence reads: CSGGTGGSEQFF. The CDR3, as DNA: TGCAGCGGTGGGACAGGGGGAAGTGAGCAGTTCTTC. V usage is TRBV29-1 and J usage is TRBJ2-1; TRBD1 matches 11 bases. J gave up 9 bases and V 7 bases, and 5 bases lay outside the gene matches. The CDR3 sequence is 12 residues long. CDR1 and CDR2 from the germline V gene are SQVTM and ANQGSEA.

This chain connects TRBV28 to TRBJ1-5; D remains unclear. V gave up 3 bases and J gave up 4 bases, with 4 bases separating them. CDR3 length: 12 residues. The germline V gene has CDR1 MDHEN and CDR2 SYDVKM. The CDR3 DNA reads as TGTGCCAGCAGTTTCCCGAATCAGCCCCAGCATTTT. It encodes CASSFPNQPQHF.

J is TRBJ2-2 and V is TRBV7-9; D is ambiguous. From germline, CDR1 is SEHNR and CDR2 FQNEAQ (reference sequence). The V end was cut by 5 bases, the J end by 8 bases, with 9 bases between. This CDR3 contains 12 residues. The DNA for the CDR3 is TGTGCCAGCAGCCGCTCTATTGGGGAGCTGTTTTTT. Protein sequence: CASSRSIGELFF.

The gene calls are TRBV30 and TRBJ2-7; the D gene is possibly TRBD2 (5 bases). Germline V gene data show CDR1 as GTSNPN and CDR2 as SVGIG (reference sequence). This CDR3 has 13 amino acids. V lost 5 bases, J lost 7 bases, and 18 bases lay in between. The CDR3: CAWGRDTGGEQYF. The CDR3 DNA reads as TGTGCCTGGGGTCGCGACACCGGAGGAGAGCAGTACTTC.

This clone appeared many times. The chain couples TRBV13 to TRBJ1-1, with TRBD1 identical over 7 bases. The CDR3 is made up of 15 amino acids. In germline, CDR1 is PRHDT, CDR2 FYEKMQ (reference sequence). The trim removed 5 bases at V and 2 bases at J, leaving 8 bases unmatched. The CDR3 DNA reads TGTGCCAGCAGCAGTGACAGGGTCCTTAACACTGAAGCTTTCTTT. Its protein is CASSSDRVLNTEAFF.

The rearrangement links TRBV11-2 to TRBJ2-3; 8 bases align to TRBD1. Germline V gene lookup returns CDR1 SGHAT and CDR2 FQNNGV. After removal of 6 bases from V and 5 bases from J, the junction contained 7 bases not matched to a gene. The CDR3 runs 14 residues. CDR3 coding DNA: TGTGCCAGCAGACTGAGGACAGGGAGAGATACGCAGTATTTT. It translates to CASRLRTGRDTQYF.

The chain joins TRBV6-1 to TRBJ2-7; D unclear. This CDR3 is 13 amino acids long. Looked up from germline, CDR1 is MNHNS and CDR2 is SASEGT. V lost 6 bases, J lost 5 bases, and 14 bases lay in between. Here the CDR3 DNA reads TGTGCCAGCAGGGGCCTACTGGGCGACGAGCAGTACTTC. Translation gives CASRGLLGDEQYF.